This T cell receptor (beta chain) was recovered during a study of T cell changes during pregnancy in multiple sclerosis. Produced via immunoSEQ multiplex PCR; TCRdb's table is partial and in-frame only. The table shows 100,000 or so clones, with approximately 92% occurring only once. This CDR3 is 13 amino acids long. Trimming took 7 bases from V and 4 from J, leaving 14 bases between them. Germline-derived CDR1 and CDR2 are MNHNY and SVGAGI (reference sequence). This clonotype was sampled from a female donor with multiple sclerosis, enrolled in a pregnancy study. The material was peripheral blood, obtained in the first trimester of pregnancy. The chain joins TRBV6-6 to TRBJ2-7; D is possibly TRBD2 (7 bases). CDR3 in DNA: TGTGCCAGCACCACGGGGGGCACGTACGAGCAGTACTTC. Amino acid sequence: CASTTGGTYEQYF.